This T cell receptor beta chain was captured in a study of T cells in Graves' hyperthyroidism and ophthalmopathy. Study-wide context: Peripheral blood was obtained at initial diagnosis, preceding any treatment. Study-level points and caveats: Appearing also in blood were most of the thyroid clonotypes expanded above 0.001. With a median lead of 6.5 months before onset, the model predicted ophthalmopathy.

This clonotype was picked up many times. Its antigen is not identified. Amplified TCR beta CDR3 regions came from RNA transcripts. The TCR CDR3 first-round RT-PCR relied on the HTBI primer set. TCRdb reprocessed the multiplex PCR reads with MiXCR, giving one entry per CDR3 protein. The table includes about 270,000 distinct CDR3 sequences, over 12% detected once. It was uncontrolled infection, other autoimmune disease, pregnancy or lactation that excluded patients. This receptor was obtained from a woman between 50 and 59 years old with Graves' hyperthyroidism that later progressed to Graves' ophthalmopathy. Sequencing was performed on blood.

The CDR3 coding sequence is TGTGCCACCAGCAGAGGGTCGACTAGCGGGAGTTATGAGCAGTTCTTC. Translation gives CATSRGSTSGSYEQFF. The chain recombines TRBV15 with TRBJ2-1; the match to TRBD2 covers 12 bases. Germline V gene data show CDR1 as LNHNV and CDR2 as YYDKDF (reference sequence). The J segment lost 8 bases and the V segment lost 1 base, leaving 6 bases of the junction unmatched. This CDR3 is 16 amino acids long. Looking up the rest from reference TRBV15 and TRBJ2-1 gives the full variable domain: DAMVIQNPRYQVTQFGKPVTLSCSQTLNHNVMYWYQQKSSQAPKLLFHYYDKDFNNEADTPDNFQSRRPNTSFCFLDIRSPGLGDTAMYLCATSRGSTSGSYEQFFGPGTRLTVL.